The next 8 T cell receptor beta chains were all read from a single sample in a study of cytomegalovirus exposure and HLA in healthy donors (dated by TCRdb to 2016 to 2017). Receptor amplification or capture employed the immunoSEQ multiplex PCR assay. For the multiplex PCR, a mixture combining 60 forward primers for TCR Vbeta segments and 13 reverse primers for TCR Jbeta segments was used. TCRdb carries this immuneACCESS record with in-frame sequences only. Its versions omit some clonotypes, under half of them owing to an unresolved V gene in the studies checked, with the rest unexplained. The sample profile shows 120,000 to 150,000 clones; approximately 70% of them were found once. Approximately 14% of the sample lies in the top ten. Sequenced: PBMCs. These receptors were taken from a human donor in good health.

CDR3 nucleotide sequence: TGTGCCAGCAGTTACCTAACAGAAGGGGGAGACACTGAAGCTTTCTTT. Protein product: CASSYLTEGGDTEAFF. This chain links TRBV6-5 with TRBJ1-1, with D maybe TRBD1 (6 bases). The ends were cut back, 2 bases at V and 3 bases at J, with 16 bases in the middle. The CDR3 contains 16 residues. The V gene's germline CDR1 is MNHEY and CDR2 SVGAGI.

CDR3 loop: CASSITRDEQYF. The CDR3 nucleotides are TGTGCCAGTAGTATTACCAGGGACGAGCAGTACTTC. The chain employs TRBV19 and TRBJ2-7; D perhaps matches TRBD1 (5 bases). The CDR3 extends over 12 amino acids. The V gene lost 3 bases and the J gene lost 5 bases, with 8 bases spanning the gap. From germline, CDR1 is LNHDA and CDR2 SQIVND (reference sequence).

V and J are TRBV27 and TRBJ2-1; no clear D. CDR1 MNHEY and CDR2 SMNVEV come from the germline V gene (reference sequence). The V end lost 1 base, the J end lost 8 bases, and 9 bases lay between the germline ends. CDR3 size: 13 residues. The CDR3, as DNA: TGTGCCAGCAGTTTATTGCCGGTCCATGAGCAGTTCTTC. Its protein is CASSLLPVHEQFF.

CDR3 in DNA: TGTGCCAGCAGTGGGCCCAGCGGGTTCTTC. As protein: CASSGPSGFF. The rearrangement joins TRBV2 to TRBJ2-1; perhaps TRBD2 as D (5 bases). Trimming took off 4 bases at V and 15 bases at J, with 10 bases between the two ends. There are 10 residues in the CDR3. Germline V lookup: CDR1 SNHLY, CDR2 FYNNEI.

V gene TRBV9 combines with J gene TRBJ1-2, with 7 bases lining up with TRBD1. Trimming at V came to 0 bases and at J to 7 bases, leaving 6 bases not matched to a gene. CDR1 is SGDLS, CDR2 YYNGEE, per germline. The CDR3 consists of 14 residues. This chain's CDR3 is CASSVGLGGFGYTF. The DNA of the CDR3 is TGTGCCAGCAGCGTAGGGTTAGGGGGCTTTGGCTACACCTTC.

On this clone: The DNA is omitted, as the CDR3 cannot be located on it reliably, and the CDR3 follows TCRdb's listing. CDR3 sequence: CASTLVAGGGTDTQYF. The gene calls are TRBV11-2 and TRBJ2-3; TRBD2, the D gene given by the table, was not confirmed from the DNA. CDR1 SGHAT and CDR2 FQNNGV come from the germline V gene. Including both end residues, the CDR3 is 16 amino acids long.

The genes are TRBV10-3 and TRBJ2-6; TRBD1 matches at 8 bases. V was clipped by 0 bases and J by 1 base; unmatched bases: 14. The CDR3 runs 21 residues. Per the germline V gene, CDR1 is ENHRY and CDR2 is SYGVKD. CDR3 nucleotide sequence: TGTGCCATCAGTGAGTCGGAGGGGACAGGTGTTGAATCTTCTGGGGCCAACGTCCTGACTTTC. It yields the protein CAISESEGTGVESSGANVLTF.

The chain employs TRBV20-1 and TRBJ2-1; no clear D gene. V lost 3 bases to trimming and J lost 5 bases, with 5 bases between them. The V gene's germline CDR1 is DFQATT and CDR2 SNEGSKA (reference sequence). The CDR3 runs to 11 residues. CDR3 loop: CSASLDNEQFF. CDR3 bases: TGCAGTGCTAGCCTCGACAATGAGCAGTTCTTC.